These 20 T cell receptor beta chains originate from one sample sequenced in a study of beta chain features in type 1 diabetes. Expressed TCRB transcripts were sequenced because the entire RNA isolate underwent reverse transcription. TCRdb keeps only in-frame clones here, not all; method: immunoSEQ multiplex PCR. The table records about 140,000 clones, less than 9% of them present only once. The sequencing sample was made of central memory CD4+ T cells from blood. The origin of the receptors is a woman younger than 45 in good health.

This clone occurred many times. The CDR3 sequence: CASRTGGIYGYTF. The CDR3 nucleotides are TGTGCCAGCAGGACAGGGGGCATCTATGGCTACACCTTC. The rearrangement joins TRBV28 to TRBJ1-2; TRBD1 matches at 10 bases. The CDR3 is made up of 13 amino acids. Germline V CDR1 and CDR2: MDHEN, SYDVKM. V lost 6 bases, J lost 4 bases, and 2 bases stayed unmatched.

This clone was detected a few times. The chain recombines TRBV29-1 with TRBJ1-1; no firm D call. Trimming pared 1 base from V and 0 bases from J, leaving 6 bases between. The CDR3 has 13 amino acids. Germline CDR1 SQVTM, CDR2 ANQGSEA. CDR3 sequence: CSVEGQMNTEAFF. The CDR3, as DNA: TGCAGCGTTGAAGGGCAGATGAACACTGAAGCTTTCTTT.

This clone was seen a few times. The chain couples TRBV7-3 to TRBJ2-1; TRBD1 aligns across 9 bases. V was clipped by 5 bases and J by 3 bases; unmatched bases: 5. The CDR3 extends over 15 amino acids. Germline CDR1 SGHTA, CDR2 FQGTGA. The chain's CDR3 is CASSRTGANYNEQFF. CDR3 DNA sequence: TGTGCCAGCAGCCGGACAGGGGCTAACTACAATGAGCAGTTCTTC.

The chain recombines TRBV2 with TRBJ1-5; D gene uncertain. This CDR3 is 15 amino acids long. Trimming took off 3 bases at V and 6 bases at J, with 15 bases between the two ends. In germline, CDR1 is SNHLY, CDR2 FYNNEI. This CDR3 reads CASSEDEGAGQPQHF. CDR3 nucleotide sequence: TGTGCCAGCAGTGAGGACGAGGGAGCGGGTCAGCCCCAGCATTTT.

The chain couples TRBV30 to TRBJ2-3; 12 nucleotides align to TRBD1. Unmatched junction bases numbered 7, after V lost 5 bases and J lost 4 bases. The CDR3 is made up of 15 amino acids. Germline CDR1 and CDR2: GTSNPN and SVGIG (reference sequence). Written as DNA, the CDR3 is TGTGCCTGGGCGCCCGGGACAGGGGGCTCAGATACGCAGTATTTT. It translates to CAWAPGTGGSDTQYF.

Details on this clone: The same CDR3 is also encoded by other DNA sequences in this sample. The chain couples TRBV19 to TRBJ1-1, with D perhaps TRBD1 (6 bases). From germline, CDR1 is LNHDA and CDR2 SQIVND (reference sequence). This CDR3 is built from 14 residues. Trimming took off 5 bases at V and 4 bases at J, with 14 bases between the two ends. Here the CDR3 reads CASSSGRGATEAFF. Here the CDR3 DNA reads TGTGCCAGTAGTTCCGGACGGGGGGCCACTGAAGCTTTCTTT. The full variable domain, completed using reference TRBV19 and TRBJ1-1, is DGGITQSPKYLFRKEGQNVTLSCEQNLNHDAMYWYRQDPGQGLRLIYYSQIVNDFQKGDIAEGYSVSREKKESFPLTVTSAQKNPTAFYLCASSSGRGATEAFFGQGTRLTVV.

This clone was counted only a few times. The rearrangement joins TRBV18 to TRBJ2-7; 10 bases map to TRBD1. V lost 1 base to trimming and J lost 5 bases; unmatched junction nucleotides: 8. The CDR3 covers 16 residues. The germline CDR1 and CDR2 sequences are KGHSH and LQKENI. As DNA, the CDR3 is TGTGCCAGCTCACCACGGGGGACAGGGGACGTCCACGAGCAGTACTTC. Translation: CASSPRGTGDVHEQYF.

The chain has TRBV7-2 and TRBJ2-7; D unclear. Germline values: CDR1 SGHTA, CDR2 FQGNSA. This CDR3 spans 15 amino acids. Deletions cut 5 bases from V and 3 bases from J, with 17 bases between. CDR3 sequence reads: CASSPDFLRGYEQYF. CDR3 sequence (DNA): TGTGCCAGCAGCCCCGACTTCCTAAGAGGCTACGAGCAGTACTTC.

The chain has TRBV7-2 and TRBJ2-1, with 8 bases aligning to TRBD1. This CDR3 has 14 residues. Trimming removed 6 bases from V and 6 bases from J; junction bases left unmatched: 7. Germline CDR1 is SGHTA and CDR2 is FQGNSA. The CDR3 loop is CASRQAGGGNEQFF. The CDR3 coding sequence is TGTGCCAGCAGGCAAGCAGGGGGCGGCAATGAGCAGTTCTTC.

In its sample, this clone was seen a few times. The gene calls are TRBV18 and TRBJ2-3; 9 nucleotides match TRBD1. The V gene end was trimmed by 3 bases and the J gene end by 5 bases; junction bases not matched to a gene: 0. The length of the CDR3 is 13 residues. Germline loops: CDR1 KGHSH, CDR2 LQKENI. CDR3 residues: CASSPGQGDTQYF. The DNA of the CDR3 is TGTGCCAGCTCACCGGGACAGGGAGATACGCAGTATTTT.

This clone came up a few times. The chain is built from TRBV15 and TRBJ1-3, with D perhaps matching TRBD1 (5 bases). V was pared by 0 bases and J by 3 bases, with 12 bases between. This CDR3 has 16 residues. Germline CDR1 reads LNHNV; CDR2 reads YYDKDF (reference sequence). CDR3 loop: CATSRDQGAGGNTIYF. CDR3 DNA sequence: TGTGCCACCAGCAGAGATCAAGGGGCCGGTGGAAACACCATATATTTT.

This clone has a handful of counts. The chain recombines TRBV29-1 with TRBJ2-7; D may be TRBD2 (5 bases). V gave up 4 bases and J gave up 6 bases, with 10 bases separating them. In germline, CDR1 is SQVTM, CDR2 ANQGSEA. The length of the CDR3 is 11 residues. The CDR3 bases are TGCAGCGTTGTTAGAGGAGGCGAGCAGTACTTC. As protein: CSVVRGGEQYF.

This clone was seen a handful of times. The V gene is TRBV15, the J gene TRBJ1-5, with 7 positions matching TRBD1. Germline assignment: CDR1 LNHNV and CDR2 YYDKDF (reference sequence). The CDR3 has 14 residues. Trimming at V came to 3 bases and at J to 4 bases, leaving 3 bases not matched to a gene. CDR3: CATSRDRSNQPQHF. The CDR3 DNA reads as TGTGCCACCAGCAGGGACAGGTCTAATCAGCCCCAGCATTTT.

The chain recombines TRBV11-2 with TRBJ2-7; TRBD2 matches at 7 bases. The length of the CDR3 is 18 residues. Germline V CDR1 and CDR2: SGHAT, FQNNGV. V lost 5 bases and J lost 2; bases outside the gene matches: 18. In DNA form, the CDR3 reads TGTGCCAGCAGCCCGATAGGGCGGACGCGGGAGTTCACCTACGAGCAGTACTTC. Translating it yields CASSPIGRTREFTYEQYF.

This clone has a handful of counts. CDR3 residues: CASRYRDSGTDTQYF. The CDR3 DNA reads as TGTGCCAGCAGATATCGGGATTCCGGAACAGATACGCAGTATTTT. The J gene is TRBJ2-3, the V gene TRBV6-6, with D maybe TRBD2 (5 bases). The CDR3 is made up of 15 amino acids. CDR1 is MNHNY and CDR2 is SVGAGI in the germline V gene (reference sequence). V was clipped by 6 bases and J by 3 bases, with 16 bases between them.

This clone was detected a few times. The chain employs TRBV27 and TRBJ1-2; perhaps TRBD1 as D (5 bases). Germline assignment: CDR1 MNHEY and CDR2 SMNVEV (reference sequence). Trimming pared 3 bases from V and 4 bases from J, leaving 9 bases between. CDR3 length: 13 residues. This CDR3 is CASSFFDSYGYTF. The CDR3 nucleotides read TGTGCCAGCAGTTTCTTCGACAGCTATGGCTACACCTTC.

The table lists this clone with a few counts. This chain uses TRBV28 with TRBJ1-1; D unclear. V dropped 7 bases and J dropped 5 bases, with 8 bases sitting between them. This CDR3 has 11 residues. Germline assignment: CDR1 MDHEN and CDR2 SYDVKM. This chain's CDR3 is CASMRLTEAFF. The CDR3 nucleotides read TGTGCCAGCATGAGGTTGACTGAAGCTTTCTTT.

The CDR3 nucleotides read TGTGCCAGCAGCCTCGGGACAGGCACTGAAGCTTTCTTT. Amino acids: CASSLGTGTEAFF. The chain is built from TRBV11-2 and TRBJ1-1; 8 nucleotides match TRBD1. The J segment lost 4 bases and the V segment lost 5 bases, leaving 3 bases of the junction unmatched. Germline-derived CDR1 and CDR2 are SGHAT and FQNNGV. The CDR3 is 13 residues long. The complete variable domain, with remaining parts taken from reference TRBV11-2 and TRBJ1-1, reads EAGVAQSPRYKIIEKRQSVAFWCNPISGHATLYWYQQILGQGPKLLIQFQNNGVVDDSQLPKDRFSAERLKGVDSTLKIQPAKLEDSAVYLCASSLGTGTEAFFGQGTRLTVV.

The chain recombines TRBV19 with TRBJ2-7, with a tentative D call TRBD2 (6 bases). V was cut by 7 bases and J by 5 bases, with 12 bases left in between. This CDR3 is built from 12 residues. The germline CDR1 and CDR2 sequences are LNHDA and SQIVND (reference sequence). The CDR3 loop reads CASMGGTHEQYF. In DNA form, the CDR3 reads TGTGCCAGTATGGGAGGAACCCACGAGCAGTACTTC. The full variable domain, completed using reference TRBV19 and TRBJ2-7, is DGGITQSPKYLFRKEGQNVTLSCEQNLNHDAMYWYRQDPGQGLRLIYYSQIVNDFQKGDIAEGYSVSREKKESFPLTVTSAQKNPTAFYLCASMGGTHEQYFGPGTRLTVT.

This clone was picked up a small number of times. This rearrangement joins TRBV29-1 to TRBJ2-3; 9 bases are a match to TRBD2. The CDR3 is 15 residues long. The germline CDR1 and CDR2 sequences are SQVTM and ANQGSEA. The J segment lost 3 bases and the V segment lost 6 bases, leaving 10 bases of the junction unmatched. CDR3 in amino acids: CSVPGGSGSTDTQYF. CDR3 in DNA: TGCAGCGTACCGGGGGGTAGCGGGAGTACAGATACGCAGTATTTT.